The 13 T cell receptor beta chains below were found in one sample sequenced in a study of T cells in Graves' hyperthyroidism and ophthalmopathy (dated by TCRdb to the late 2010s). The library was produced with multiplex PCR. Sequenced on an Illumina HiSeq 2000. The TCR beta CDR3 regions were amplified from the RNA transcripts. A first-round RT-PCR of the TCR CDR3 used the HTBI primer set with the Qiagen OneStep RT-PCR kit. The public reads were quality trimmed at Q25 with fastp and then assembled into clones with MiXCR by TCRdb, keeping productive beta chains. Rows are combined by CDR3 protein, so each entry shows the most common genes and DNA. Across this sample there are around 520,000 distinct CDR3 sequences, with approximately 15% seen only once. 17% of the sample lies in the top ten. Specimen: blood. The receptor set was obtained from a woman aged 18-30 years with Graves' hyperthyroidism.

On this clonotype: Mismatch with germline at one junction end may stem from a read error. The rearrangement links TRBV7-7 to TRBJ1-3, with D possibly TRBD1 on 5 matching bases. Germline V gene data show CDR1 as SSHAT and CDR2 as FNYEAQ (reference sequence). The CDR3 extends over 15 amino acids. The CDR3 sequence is CASSPGLTSGNTIYF. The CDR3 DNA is TGTGCTAGCAGCCCGGGACTCACCTCTGGAAACACCATATATTTT.

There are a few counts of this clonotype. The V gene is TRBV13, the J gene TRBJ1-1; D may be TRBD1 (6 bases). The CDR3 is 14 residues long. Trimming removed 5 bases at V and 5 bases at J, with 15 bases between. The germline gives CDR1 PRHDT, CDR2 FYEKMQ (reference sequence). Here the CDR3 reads CASSISRGRTEAFF. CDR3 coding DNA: TGTGCCAGCAGCATAAGCCGGGGGCGAACTGAAGCTTTCTTT.

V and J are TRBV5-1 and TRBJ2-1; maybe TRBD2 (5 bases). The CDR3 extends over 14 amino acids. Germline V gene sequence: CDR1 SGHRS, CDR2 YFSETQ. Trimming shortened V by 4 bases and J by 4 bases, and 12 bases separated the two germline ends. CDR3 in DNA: TGCGCCAGCAGCACGACCCGAGGGTACAATGAGCAGTTCTTC. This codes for CASSTTRGYNEQFF.

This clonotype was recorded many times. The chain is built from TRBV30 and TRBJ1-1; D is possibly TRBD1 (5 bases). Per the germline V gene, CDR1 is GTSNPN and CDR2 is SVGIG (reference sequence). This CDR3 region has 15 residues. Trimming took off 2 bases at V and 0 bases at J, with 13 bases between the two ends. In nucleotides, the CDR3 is TGTGCCTGGAGTCTGAGGGGCTCCATGAACACTGAAGCTTTCTTT. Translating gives CAWSLRGSMNTEAFF. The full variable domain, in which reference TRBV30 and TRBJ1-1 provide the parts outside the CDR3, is SQTIHQWPATLVQPVGSPLSLECTVEGTSNPNLYWYRQAAGRGLQLLFYSVGIGQISSEVPQNLSASRPQDRQFILSSKKLLLSDSGFYLCAWSLRGSMNTEAFFGQGTRLTVV.

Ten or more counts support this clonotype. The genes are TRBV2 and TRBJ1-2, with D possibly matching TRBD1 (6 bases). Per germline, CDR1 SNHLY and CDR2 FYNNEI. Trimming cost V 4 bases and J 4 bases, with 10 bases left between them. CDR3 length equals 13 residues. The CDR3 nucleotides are TGTGCCAGCAGTGCTGGACAGTTCTATGGCTACACCTTC. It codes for CASSAGQFYGYTF.

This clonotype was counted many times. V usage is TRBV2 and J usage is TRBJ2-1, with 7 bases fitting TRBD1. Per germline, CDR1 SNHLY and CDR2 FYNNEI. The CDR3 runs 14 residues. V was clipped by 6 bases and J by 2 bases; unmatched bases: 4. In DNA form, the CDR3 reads TGTGCCAGCAGACCCGGGACAGCCTACAATGAGCAGTTCTTC. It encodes CASRPGTAYNEQFF.

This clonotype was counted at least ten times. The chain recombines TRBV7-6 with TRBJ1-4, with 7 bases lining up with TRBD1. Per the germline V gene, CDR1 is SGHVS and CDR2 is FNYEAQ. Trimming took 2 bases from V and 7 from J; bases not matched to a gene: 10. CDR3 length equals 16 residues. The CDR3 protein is CASSLRGGDSIEKLFF. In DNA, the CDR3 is TGTGCCAGCAGCTTACGAGGGGGCGATAGTATTGAAAAACTGTTTTTT.

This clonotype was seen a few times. In DNA form, the CDR3 reads TGTGCCAGCAGCGTTAGGGGTGATAATGAGCAGTTCTTC. Amino acid sequence: CASSVRGDNEQFF. The chain couples TRBV9 to TRBJ2-1, with D possibly TRBD1 on 5 matching bases. CDR3 length equals 13 residues. Trimming stripped 2 bases from V and 7 bases from J, with 10 bases between. Germline assignment: CDR1 SGDLS and CDR2 YYNGEE.

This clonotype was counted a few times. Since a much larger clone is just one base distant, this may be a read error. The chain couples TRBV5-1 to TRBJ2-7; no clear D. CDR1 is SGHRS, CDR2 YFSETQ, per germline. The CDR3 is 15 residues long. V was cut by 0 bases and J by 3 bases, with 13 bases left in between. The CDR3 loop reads CASSLGPDVNYEQYV. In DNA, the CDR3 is TGCGCCAGCAGCTTGGGTCCAGACGTTAACTACGAGCAGTACGTC.

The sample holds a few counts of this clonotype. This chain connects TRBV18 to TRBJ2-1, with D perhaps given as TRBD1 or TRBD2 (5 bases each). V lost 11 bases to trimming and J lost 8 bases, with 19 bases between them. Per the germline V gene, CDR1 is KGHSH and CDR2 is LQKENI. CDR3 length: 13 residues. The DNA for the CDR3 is TGTGCCGGTCGACAAACCGGGGACGATGAGCAGTTCTTC. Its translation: CAGRQTGDDEQFF.

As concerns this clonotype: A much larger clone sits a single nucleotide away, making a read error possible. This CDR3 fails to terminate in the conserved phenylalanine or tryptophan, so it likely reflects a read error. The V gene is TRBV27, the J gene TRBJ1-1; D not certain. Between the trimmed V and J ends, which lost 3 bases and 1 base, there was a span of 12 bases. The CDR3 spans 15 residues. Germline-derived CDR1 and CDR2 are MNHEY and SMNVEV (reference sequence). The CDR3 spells CASSFSVFGNTEAFL. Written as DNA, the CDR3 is TGTGCCAGCAGTTTTTCCGTGTTTGGGAACACTGAAGCTTTCCTT.

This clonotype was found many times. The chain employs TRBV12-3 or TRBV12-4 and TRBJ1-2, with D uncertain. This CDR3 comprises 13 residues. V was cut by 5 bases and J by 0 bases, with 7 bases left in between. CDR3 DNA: TGTGCCAGCAGTGCCCCCCCTAACTATGGCTACACCTTC. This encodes CASSAPPNYGYTF.

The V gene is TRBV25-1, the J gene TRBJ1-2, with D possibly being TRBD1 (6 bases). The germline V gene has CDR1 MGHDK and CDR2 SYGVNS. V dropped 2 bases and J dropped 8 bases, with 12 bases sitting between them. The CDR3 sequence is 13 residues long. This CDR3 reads CASSEGQPGGYTF. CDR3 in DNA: TGTGCCAGCAGTGAAGGACAGCCTGGAGGCTACACCTTC.